These 24 T cell receptor beta chains came from one sample sequenced in a study of cytomegalovirus exposure and HLA in healthy donors. Both 60 Vbeta primers and 13 Jbeta primers went into the PCR. TCRdb's copy holds only in-frame clones and misses some; the assay was immunoSEQ multiplex PCR. Among fewer than 300,000 clones listed, approximately 80% were seen once. Sequenced: PBMCs. Receptors were obtained from a girl aged 2-15 years in good health and CMV-seronegative.

The genes are TRBV9 and TRBJ1-4, with TRBD1 matching over 7 bases. J lost 4 bases, V lost 0 bases, and 3 bases had no gene match. Germline loops: CDR1 SGDLS, CDR2 YYNGEE. The CDR3 sequence is 15 residues long. The CDR3 sequence: CASSVGDRYNEKLFF. The CDR3 region has the DNA TGTGCCAGCAGCGTAGGGGACAGATATAATGAAAAACTGTTTTTT.

V is TRBV5-1 and J is TRBJ2-7; D may be TRBD1 (6 bases). CDR3 length equals 16 residues. Trimming removed 2 bases from V and 0 bases from J, with 15 bases in between. Germline CDR1 and CDR2: SGHRS and YFSETQ. The CDR3 here is CASSLYREPSSYEQYF. For the CDR3, the DNA is TGCGCCAGCAGCTTATACAGGGAACCGAGCTCCTACGAGCAGTACTTC.

The chain links TRBV19 to TRBJ2-2, with 7 positions matching TRBD2. After removal of 8 bases from V and 5 bases from J, the junction contained 11 bases not matched to a gene. The CDR3 length is 15 residues. The germline CDR1 and CDR2 sequences are LNHDA and SQIVND (reference sequence). The CDR3 is CASSLAASGTGELFF. CDR3 nucleotide sequence: TGTGCCAGTTCCCTAGCGGCCTCGGGGACCGGGGAGCTGTTTTTT.

The V call is TRBV4-1, the J call TRBJ2-7; 9 bases agree with TRBD1. Germline-derived CDR1 and CDR2 are MGHRA and YSYEKL. This CDR3 is 14 amino acids long. V shed 5 bases, J shed 4 bases, and the junction held 6 bases outside the gene matches. CDR3 region: CASSVRDRAYEQYF. The CDR3 DNA follows: TGCGCCAGCAGCGTCCGGGACAGGGCTTACGAGCAGTACTTC.

In its sample, this clone was seen a few times. V gene TRBV19 combines with J gene TRBJ2-6; weak D call: TRBD2 (7 bases). The germline CDR1 and CDR2 sequences are LNHDA and SQIVND (reference sequence). Trimming took off 6 bases at V and 0 bases at J, with 9 bases between the two ends. There are 15 residues in the CDR3. The CDR3 region is CASSGGLSGANVLTF. Here the CDR3 DNA reads TGTGCCAGTAGCGGGGGGCTCTCTGGGGCCAACGTCCTGACTTTC.

V gene TRBV6-1 combines with J gene TRBJ1-5, with D maybe TRBD1 (6 bases). The CDR3 spans 14 residues. V lost 3 bases and J lost 5, with 11 bases in between. The germline V gene has CDR1 MNHNS and CDR2 SASEGT. The CDR3 DNA reads TGTGCCAGCAGTGATGGCAGGGGTTATCAGCCCCAGCATTTT. It yields the protein CASSDGRGYQPQHF.

The chain links TRBV11-2 to TRBJ2-5, with TRBD2 matching over 7 bases. Germline CDR1 is SGHAT and CDR2 is FQNNGV. This CDR3 is 16 amino acids long. V lost 5 bases to trimming and J lost 3 bases; unmatched junction nucleotides: 12. The CDR3 is CASSVTGRTWKETQYF. The CDR3 DNA follows: TGTGCCAGCAGCGTAACCGGGAGGACTTGGAAAGAGACCCAGTACTTC.

This clone was picked up a small number of times. The J gene is TRBJ2-3, the V gene TRBV4-1; D may be TRBD2 (5 bases). V dropped 0 bases and J dropped 8 bases, with 15 bases sitting between them. Germline loops: CDR1 MGHRA, CDR2 YSYEKL. This CDR3 has 15 amino acids. CDR3 nucleotides: TGCGCCAGCAGCCAAGAGGTACTAGGGTTGAGTACGCAGTATTTT. As protein: CASSQEVLGLSTQYF.

The genes are TRBV5-5 and TRBJ1-1; the D gene is possibly TRBD1 (5 bases). The CDR3 runs to 14 residues. Germline CDR1 SGHKS, CDR2 YYEKEE (reference sequence). V lost 4 bases and J lost 1, with 11 bases in between. CDR3 in DNA: TGTGCCAGCAGCGGGGGGGGATCGAACACTGAAGCTTTCTTT. As protein: CASSGGGSNTEAFF.

The table lists this clone with a few counts. V is TRBV5-1 and J is TRBJ2-2, with TRBD1 matching 9 bases. The CDR3 totals 17 residues. J lost 5 bases, V lost 0 bases, and 8 bases had no gene match. The germline gives CDR1 SGHRS, CDR2 YFSETQ. The CDR3 loop is CASSLAGTGQWTGELFF. CDR3 nucleotides: TGCGCCAGCAGCTTGGCCGGGACAGGGCAGTGGACCGGGGAGCTGTTTTTT.

The table lists this clone with a few counts. V and J are TRBV18 and TRBJ2-7; 7 bases line up with TRBD2. J gave up 2 bases and V 2 bases, and 6 bases lay outside the gene matches. Germline loops: CDR1 KGHSH, CDR2 LQKENI. The CDR3 runs 15 residues. CDR3 amino acids: CASSPRAGQTYEQYF. The CDR3 bases are TGTGCCAGCTCACCAAGAGCGGGGCAAACCTACGAGCAGTACTTC.

The chain recombines TRBV28 with TRBJ1-2; TRBD1 agrees at 9 bases. The CDR3 has 14 residues. With V trimmed by 4 bases and J by 4 bases, 4 bases remained unmatched. CDR1 is MDHEN and CDR2 is SYDVKM in the germline V gene. DNA for the CDR3: TGTGCCAGCAGTTGGGACAGGGAGGGCTATGGCTACACCTTC. It specifies CASSWDREGYGYTF.

J is TRBJ2-1 and V is TRBV9; 7 nucleotides agree with TRBD2. The CDR3 has 16 residues. The trim removed 3 bases at V and 4 bases at J, leaving 10 bases unmatched. Germline values: CDR1 SGDLS, CDR2 YYNGEE. CDR3 loop: CASSAESSGLYNEQFF. The CDR3 nucleotides read TGTGCCAGCAGCGCAGAGTCTAGCGGCCTATACAATGAGCAGTTCTTC.

The gene calls are TRBV19 and TRBJ2-3; 9 bases are shared with TRBD2. The junction had 4 bases not matched to a gene; V was cut back by 1 base and J by 2 bases. CDR1 is LNHDA, CDR2 SQIVND, per germline (reference sequence). The CDR3 is made up of 16 amino acids. This CDR3 reads CASSIVGTSFTDTQYF. The DNA for the CDR3 is TGTGCCAGTAGTATAGTTGGGACTAGCTTCACAGATACGCAGTATTTT.

The chain has TRBV5-4 and TRBJ2-1; 9 nucleotides agree with TRBD2. The CDR3 length is 17 residues. The ends lost 2 bases at V and 6 bases at J; junction bases unmatched: 12. Germline-derived CDR1 and CDR2 are SGHNT and YYREEE (reference sequence). CDR3 nucleotides: TGTGCCAGCAGCTTCCCAGCGGGGGGATCACTCGGCAATGAGCAGTTCTTC. Protein product: CASSFPAGGSLGNEQFF. The complete variable domain, with remaining parts taken from reference TRBV5-4 and TRBJ2-1, reads ETGVTQSPTHLIKTRGQQVTLRCSSQSGHNTVSWYQQALGQGPQFIFQYYREEENGRGNFPPRFSGLQFPNYSSELNVNALELDDSALYLCASSFPAGGSLGNEQFFGPGTRLTVL.

The CDR3, as DNA: TGTGCCAGCAGTAGTACCTCCCGGGACACCTCTAGCCAGAGGTACTTC. This sequence encodes CASSSTSRDTSSQRYF. The chain uses TRBV27 and TRBJ2-7; D might be TRBD1 (6 bases). CDR3 size: 16 residues. The V and J ends lost 5 bases and 12 bases respectively, with 29 bases between them. The germline gives CDR1 MNHEY, CDR2 SMNVEV (reference sequence).

This clone showed up just a few times. The chain couples TRBV29-1 to TRBJ1-5; TRBD1 agrees at 8 bases. The CDR3 runs to 14 residues. Germline V lookup: CDR1 SQVTM, CDR2 ANQGSEA. With V trimmed by 4 bases and J by 4 bases, 6 bases remained unmatched. The CDR3 DNA sequence: TGCAGCGTTGCAGGGGGCTTTGGAAATCAGCCCCAGCATTTT. Protein: CSVAGGFGNQPQHF. Looking up the rest from reference TRBV29-1 and TRBJ1-5 gives the full variable domain: SAVISQKPSRDICQRGTSLTIQCQVDSQVTMMFWYRQQPGQSLTLIATANQGSEATYESGFVIDKFPISRPNLTFSTLTVSNMSPEDSSIYLCSVAGGFGNQPQHFGDGTRLSIL.

The chain couples TRBV6-5 to TRBJ2-2, with D possibly being TRBD2 (6 bases). Per germline, CDR1 MNHEY and CDR2 SVGAGI. This CDR3 contains 12 residues. With 11 bases removed from V and 3 bases from J, the gap between germline ends came to 10 bases. The CDR3 DNA follows: TGTGCCGCCACTAGCTACACCGGGGAGCTGTTTTTT. It specifies CAATSYTGELFF.

This chain joins TRBV5-1 and TRBJ1-1; D may be TRBD1 (6 bases). This CDR3 has 15 residues. The germline gives CDR1 SGHRS, CDR2 YFSETQ. Trimming took off 0 bases at V and 4 bases at J, with 13 bases between the two ends. The CDR3 loop is CASSLDPGGPTEAFF. The CDR3 region has the DNA TGCGCCAGCAGCTTGGACCCGGGGGGGCCCACTGAAGCTTTCTTT.

The gene calls are TRBV5-1 and TRBJ2-1; D may be TRBD2 (6 bases). The V gene's germline CDR1 is SGHRS and CDR2 YFSETQ. The CDR3 has 14 amino acids. Trimming took 0 bases from V and 5 from J, leaving 9 bases between them. CDR3 sequence (DNA): TGCGCCAGCAGCTTGGTTGGCGGGGACAATGAGCAGTTCTTC. Translated: CASSLVGGDNEQFF.

The V and J genes are TRBV28 and TRBJ2-7; D not certain. The germline V gene encodes CDR1 MDHEN and CDR2 SYDVKM. V lost 2 bases and J 2 bases, leaving 10 bases between the germline ends. The CDR3 length is 14 residues. CDR3 loop: CASSLASLTYEQYF. The CDR3 bases are TGTGCCAGCAGTTTAGCTAGTCTCACCTACGAGCAGTACTTC.

The chain carries TRBV5-1 and TRBJ2-3; the D gene is possibly TRBD2 (5 bases). Per the germline V gene, CDR1 is SGHRS and CDR2 is YFSETQ. The length of the CDR3 is 13 residues. Trimming took 0 bases from V and 6 from J, leaving 8 bases between them. The CDR3 DNA follows: TGCGCCAGCAGCTTGGTGGGAGACGATACGCAGTATTTT. Its translation is CASSLVGDDTQYF.

Here the CDR3 DNA reads TGCGCCAGCAGCCAAGATCTAAGGACGGACTACTCTGGAAACACCATATATTTT. This sequence encodes CASSQDLRTDYSGNTIYF. The genes are TRBV4-1 and TRBJ1-3; D unclear. Germline assignment: CDR1 MGHRA and CDR2 YSYEKL. Trimming removed 0 bases from V and 0 bases from J, with 15 bases in between. The CDR3 has 18 residues.

The chain uses TRBV28 and TRBJ2-5; 15 nucleotides match TRBD2. The J segment lost 1 base and the V segment lost 7 bases, leaving 7 bases of the junction unmatched. CDR1 is MDHEN and CDR2 is SYDVKM in the germline V gene. This CDR3 spans 17 amino acids. This chain's CDR3 is CASTGLAGGRGQETQYF. CDR3 DNA: TGTGCCAGCACGGGACTAGCGGGGGGTCGGGGCCAAGAGACCCAGTACTTC.